This record looks at one T cell receptor (beta chain) sequence and its context. What it binds is unknown. Pooled together were second doses at about 4 or about 12 weeks. The data originate from a study of T cell responses to AZD1222 COVID-19 vaccine. General study points: Dominant at 160-218 and 743-854, vaccine-associated CD4 TCRs also spanned spike. Just 6 or 7 AZD1222 recipients were seropositive at baseline. Donors, mostly white British, included more females; clonal diversity was possibly underestimated.

The table came from immunoSEQ multiplex PCR; TCRdb's copy has only in-frame clones and leaves some out. The repertoire holds around 80,000 clones, with about four fifths as singletons. The receptor was isolated from an adult who received the AZD1222 COVID-19 vaccine. This material consisted of peripheral blood, taken 28 days after the second AZD1222 dose.

The CDR3 region has the DNA TGTGCCAGCAGCTCTAAAACCACGCAGTATTTT. It specifies CASSSKTTQYF. The chain carries TRBV3-1 (or the pseudogene TRBV3-2) and TRBJ2-3; D gene uncertain. Germline CDR1 LGHDT, CDR2 YNNKEL (reference sequence). This CDR3 is built from 11 residues. The V gene lost 5 bases and the J gene lost 9 bases, with 9 bases spanning the gap.